What follows describes a single T cell receptor beta chain. The same CDR3 also results from other DNA sequences found in this sample. The sample belongs to a study of blood T cell repertoires in COVID-19. Sequencing was performed with immunoSEQ multiplex PCR; in TCRdb, only in-frame clones are kept and a portion is missing. The repertoire holds around 190,000 clones, with more than 75% as singletons. Germline V gives CDR1 LNHDA, CDR2 SQIVND (reference sequence). The CDR3 runs 15 residues. The J segment lost 2 bases and the V segment lost 5 bases, leaving 6 bases of the junction unmatched. Source material: peripheral blood. The clonotype was recovered from a woman in her forties or fifties with active or convalescent COVID-19. The V gene is TRBV19, the J gene TRBJ1-3; TRBD1 aligns across 7 bases. The CDR3 here is CASSGGQRPGNTIYF. The CDR3 bases are TGTGCCAGTAGTGGGGGACAGAGACCTGGAAACACCATATATTTT.